This T cell receptor beta chain came from a study of early T cells in non-severe SARS-CoV-2 infection (dated by TCRdb to the early 2020s). Regarding the complete study: TCR sequencing used bulk RNA from unsorted whole blood, so alpha and beta chains could not be paired.

The library was prepared using 5' RACE. These reads were obtained on a NextSeq 500. Unique molecular identifiers were attached to individual cDNA molecules in the TCR library protocol so that sequencing error and PCR bias could be corrected. Both TCR alpha and beta chains were sequenced, and tight co-correlation was observed between alpha and beta sequence abundances in each sample. For the original study's pipeline: Decombinator V4 was used to perform V gene, J gene and CDR3 annotation of TCR sequences. TCRs were defined as expanded if a significant change between any two time points was detected under a Poisson model with p below 0.0001. Abundances of TCRs were expressed as counts per million after normalisation to the total number of TCRs sequenced in each sample. MAIT TCRs were defined by TRAV1-2 paired with TRAJ12, TRAJ20 or TRAJ33, and iNKT TCRs by TRAV10 paired with TRAJ18. VDJdb, accessed 1 November 2021, was searched for CMV, EBV and SARS-CoV-2 annotated TCRs, with TCRs annotated for multiple antigens excluded. Clones were called with MiXCR by TCRdb after fastp trimmed the public reads at Q25, and only in-frame beta chains were retained. Here each entry gathers all rows of one CDR3 protein and keeps the most common genes and DNA. The V and J calls follow TCRdb's processing rather than the paper's. Present in this sample are 70,000 to 75,000 distinct CDR3 sequences, more than 10% of which were seen just once. In total, the top ten clones hold more than 4.5% of the sample.

A case-control design nested within a healthcare worker cohort in London, UK, was used, with weekly nasopharyngeal swab PCR tests and blood sampling performed. Healthcare workers were enrolled in the week of the UK lockdown, from 23 to 31 March 2020, and were followed every week for up to roughly 16 weeks. The investigation overall reported the following: VDJdb matching was skewed toward anti-spike CD8 responses and likely underestimated virus-specific expansions by missing private and CD4 specificities.

This clonotype was observed a single time. There is no known antigen for this receptor. No much larger clone exists at a distance of one base, and base qualities are not known. A lone read gives weak evidence. V sheds 2 bases and J sheds 0 bases, leaving 6 bases between their ends. Including the terminal cysteine and phenylalanine, the CDR3 comprises 14 residues. The sequence is cut down to CDR3 DNA, 42 bases in frame from base 1. In the germline V gene, CDR1 corresponds to MNHNS and CDR2 to SASEGT. This receptor was obtained from an adult who was a healthcare worker with PCR-confirmed SARS-CoV-2 infection or an uninfected control (not recorded which). The chain employs TRBV6-1 and TRBJ2-3; no D gene is confidently identified. Input material: whole blood. The CDR3 reads CASSEMRSTDTQYF. At the DNA level, the sequence is TGTGCCAGCAGTGAAATGAGGAGCACAGATACGCAGTATTTT.